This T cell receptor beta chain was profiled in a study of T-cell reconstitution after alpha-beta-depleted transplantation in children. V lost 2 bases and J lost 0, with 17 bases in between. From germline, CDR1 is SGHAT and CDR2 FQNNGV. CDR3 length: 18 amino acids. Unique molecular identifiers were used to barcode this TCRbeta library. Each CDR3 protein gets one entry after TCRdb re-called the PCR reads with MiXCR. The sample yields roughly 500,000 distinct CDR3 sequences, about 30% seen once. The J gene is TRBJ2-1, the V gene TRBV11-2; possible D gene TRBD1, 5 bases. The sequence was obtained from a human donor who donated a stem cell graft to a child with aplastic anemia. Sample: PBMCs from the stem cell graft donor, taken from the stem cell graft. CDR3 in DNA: TGTGCCAGCAGCTTAAGGGGTCCGCTCCAAAGCTCCTACAATGAGCAGTTCTTC. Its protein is CASSLRGPLQSSYNEQFF.